This T cell receptor beta chain was obtained from a study of T cell responses to AZD1222 COVID-19 vaccine. Findings and caveats of the study: Only six people who got AZD1222 tested seropositive at baseline.

V lost 5 bases and J lost 0, with 11 bases in between. The CDR3 runs 14 residues. Germline V gene sequence: CDR1 LNHDA, CDR2 SQIVND (reference sequence). A word on this clone: What it binds is unknown.

The data were produced by immunoSEQ multiplex PCR, yet TCRdb's version contains in-frame clones alone and is incomplete. The sample lists 90,000 to 100,000 clones; 75% to 90% were seen once. The V call is TRBV19, the J call TRBJ2-7, with D possibly being TRBD2 (5 bases). This sequence originates from an adult in good health. The sequences come from peripheral blood, collected on day 0 of AZD1222 vaccination. CDR3 sequence (DNA): TGTGCCAGTAGTGATATTGGGAGCTCCTACGAGCAGTACTTC. Its translation: CASSDIGSSYEQYF. The entire variable domain, with the rest obtained from reference TRBV19 and TRBJ2-7, is as follows: DGGITQSPKYLFRKEGQNVTLSCEQNLNHDAMYWYRQDPGQGLRLIYYSQIVNDFQKGDIAEGYSVSREKKESFPLTVTSAQKNPTAFYLCASSDIGSSYEQYFGPGTRLTVT.